A single T cell receptor beta chain is shown here with its context. Its cognate antigen is unknown. At the time of sampling, donors were nominally healthy, though unrecorded immune exposures were likely. This sample is drawn from a study of cytomegalovirus exposure and HLA in healthy donors. In the study overall: There were fewer than 130 million unique TCR beta sequences, drawn from about 190 million T cells, in an earlier analysis. Some 85 million unique TCRs from HLA-typed donors were held in an early data release. Points from the study as a whole: In a later analysis, at a false discovery rate of 0.05, 17,000 or so TCR beta sequences were associated with HLA alleles.

The CDR3 totals 21 residues. Germline V lookup: CDR1 SGDLS, CDR2 YYNGEE. J lost 1 base, V lost 0 bases, and 14 bases had no gene match. A multiplex PCR was run with 60 Vbeta primers and 13 Jbeta primers. Some clones are missing from TCRdb's copy, which holds only in-frame ones; the method was immunoSEQ multiplex PCR. The sample lists some 130,000 clones, over 70% occurring once. The source is a man in his forties in good health and CMV-seronegative. The sequenced sample was PBMCs. The chain uses TRBV9 and TRBJ2-5; 14 bases line up with TRBD2. CDR3 residues: CASSVERTSGGLGGFQETQYF. In DNA, the CDR3 is TGTGCCAGCAGCGTAGAAAGGACTAGCGGGGGGCTCGGGGGGTTCCAAGAGACCCAGTACTTC.